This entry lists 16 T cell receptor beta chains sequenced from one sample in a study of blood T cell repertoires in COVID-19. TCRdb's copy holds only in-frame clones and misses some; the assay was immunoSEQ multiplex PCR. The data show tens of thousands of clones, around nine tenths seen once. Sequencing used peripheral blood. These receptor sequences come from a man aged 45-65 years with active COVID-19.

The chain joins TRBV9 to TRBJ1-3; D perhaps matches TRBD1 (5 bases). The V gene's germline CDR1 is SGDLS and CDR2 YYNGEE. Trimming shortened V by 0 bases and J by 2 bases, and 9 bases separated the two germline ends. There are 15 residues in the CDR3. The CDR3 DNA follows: TGTGCCAGCAGCGTAGACTCGGGGGCTGGAAACACCATATATTTT. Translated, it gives CASSVDSGAGNTIYF.

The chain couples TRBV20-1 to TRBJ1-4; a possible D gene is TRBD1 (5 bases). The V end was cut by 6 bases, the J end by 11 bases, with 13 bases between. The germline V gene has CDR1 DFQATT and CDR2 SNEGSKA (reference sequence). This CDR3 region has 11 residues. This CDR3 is CSAAGLRKLFF. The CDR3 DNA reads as TGCAGTGCGGCGGGACTCCGCAAACTGTTTTTT.

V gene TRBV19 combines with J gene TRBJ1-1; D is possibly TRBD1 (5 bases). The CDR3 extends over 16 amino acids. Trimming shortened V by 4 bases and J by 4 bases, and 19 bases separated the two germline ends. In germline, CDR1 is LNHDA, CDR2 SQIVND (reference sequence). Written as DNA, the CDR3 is TGTGCCAGTAGTACAGACCCCGGGGGGGTTGTCACTGAAGCTTTCTTT. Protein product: CASSTDPGGVVTEAFF. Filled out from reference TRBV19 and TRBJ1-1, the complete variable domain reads DGGITQSPKYLFRKEGQNVTLSCEQNLNHDAMYWYRQDPGQGLRLIYYSQIVNDFQKGDIAEGYSVSREKKESFPLTVTSAQKNPTAFYLCASSTDPGGVVTEAFFGQGTRLTVV.

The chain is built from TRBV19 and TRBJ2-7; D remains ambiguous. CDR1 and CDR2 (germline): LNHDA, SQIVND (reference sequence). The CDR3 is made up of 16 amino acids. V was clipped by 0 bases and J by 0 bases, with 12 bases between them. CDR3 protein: CASSIDTSLSSYEQYF. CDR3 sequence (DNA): TGTGCCAGTAGTATAGATACCTCGTTGAGCTCCTACGAGCAGTACTTC.

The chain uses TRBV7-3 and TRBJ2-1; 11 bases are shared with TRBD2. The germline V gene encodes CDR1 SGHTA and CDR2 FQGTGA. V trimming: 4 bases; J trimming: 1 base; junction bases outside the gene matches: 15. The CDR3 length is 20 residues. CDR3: CASSSPASGSSGGSYNEQFF. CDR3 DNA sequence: TGTGCCAGCAGCTCCCCGGCCTCTGGTTCTAGCGGGGGGTCCTACAATGAGCAGTTCTTC.

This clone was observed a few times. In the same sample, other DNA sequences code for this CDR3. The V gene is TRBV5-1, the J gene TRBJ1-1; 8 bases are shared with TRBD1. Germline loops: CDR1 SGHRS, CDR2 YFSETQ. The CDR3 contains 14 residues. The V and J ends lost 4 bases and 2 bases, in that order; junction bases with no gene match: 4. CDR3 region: CASSLGQVNTEAFF. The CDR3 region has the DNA TGCGCCAGCAGCCTGGGACAGGTAAACACTGAAGCTTTCTTT.

Written as DNA, the CDR3 is TGTGCCAGCAGCGTCCAGGTCAATCAGCCCCAGCATTTT. Protein: CASSVQVNQPQHF. The chain recombines TRBV11-1 with TRBJ1-5; D not resolved. CDR1 and CDR2 from the germline V gene are SGHAT and FQDESV (reference sequence). CDR3 length equals 13 residues. Trimming took 5 bases from V and 3 from J, leaving 8 bases between them.

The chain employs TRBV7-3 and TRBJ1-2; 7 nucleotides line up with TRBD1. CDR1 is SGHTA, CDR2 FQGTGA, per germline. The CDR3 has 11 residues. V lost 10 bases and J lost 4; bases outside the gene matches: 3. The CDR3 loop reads CATGQPYGYTF. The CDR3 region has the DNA TGTGCCACGGGACAGCCCTATGGCTACACCTTC.

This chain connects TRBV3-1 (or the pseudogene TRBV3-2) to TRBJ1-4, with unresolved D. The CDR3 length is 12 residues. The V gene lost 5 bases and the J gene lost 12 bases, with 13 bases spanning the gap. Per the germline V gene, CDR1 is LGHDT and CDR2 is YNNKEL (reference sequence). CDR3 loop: CASSARWGELFF. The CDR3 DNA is TGTGCCAGCAGCGCCCGTTGGGGAGAACTGTTTTTT.

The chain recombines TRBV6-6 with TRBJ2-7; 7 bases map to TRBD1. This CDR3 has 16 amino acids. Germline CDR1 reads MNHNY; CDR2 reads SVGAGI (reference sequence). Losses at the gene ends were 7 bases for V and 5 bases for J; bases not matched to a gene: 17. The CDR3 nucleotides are TGTGCCAGCATAGGGGGTCAACAGGGGCCCATTGACGAGCAGTACTTC. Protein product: CASIGGQQGPIDEQYF.

CDR3 bases: TGTGCCAGCAGCCATCTCTATGGAGACCCAATCTCCACCGGGGAGCTGTTTTTT. Translated: CASSHLYGDPISTGELFF. J is TRBJ2-2 and V is TRBV7-9; no clear D. The ends were cut back, 5 bases at V and 4 bases at J, with 23 bases in the middle. The CDR3 runs to 18 residues. Germline V gene sequence: CDR1 SEHNR, CDR2 FQNEAQ (reference sequence).

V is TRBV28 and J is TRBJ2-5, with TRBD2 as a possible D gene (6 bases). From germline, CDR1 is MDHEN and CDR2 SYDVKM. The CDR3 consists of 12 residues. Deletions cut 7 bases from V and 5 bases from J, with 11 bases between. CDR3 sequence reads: CASTGVWETQYF. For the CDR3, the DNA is TGTGCCAGCACGGGGGTATGGGAGACCCAGTACTTC. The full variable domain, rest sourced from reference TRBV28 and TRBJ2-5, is DVKVTQSSRYLVKRTGEKVFLECVQDMDHENMFWYRQDPGLGLRLIYFSYDVKMKEKGDIPEGYSVSREKKERFSLILESASTNQTSMYLCASTGVWETQYFGPGTRLLVL.

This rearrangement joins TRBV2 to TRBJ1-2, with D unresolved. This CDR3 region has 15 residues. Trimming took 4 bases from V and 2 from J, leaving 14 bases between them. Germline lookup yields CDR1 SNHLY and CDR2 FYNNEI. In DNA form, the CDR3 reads TGTGCCAGCAGTGGAGGTTTCATTCCGAACTATGGCTACACCTTC. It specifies CASSGGFIPNYGYTF.

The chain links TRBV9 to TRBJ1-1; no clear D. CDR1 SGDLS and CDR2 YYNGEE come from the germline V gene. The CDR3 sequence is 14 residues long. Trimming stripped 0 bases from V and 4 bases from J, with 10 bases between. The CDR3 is CASSVDGLATEAFF. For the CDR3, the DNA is TGTGCCAGCAGCGTAGACGGGTTGGCCACTGAAGCTTTCTTT.

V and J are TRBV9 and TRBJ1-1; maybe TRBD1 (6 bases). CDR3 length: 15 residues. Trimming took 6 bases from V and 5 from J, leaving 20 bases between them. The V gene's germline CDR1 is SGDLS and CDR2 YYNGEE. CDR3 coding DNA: TGTGCCAGCAACCGGCAGGGGCTGGGGGAAACTGAAGCTTTCTTT. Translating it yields CASNRQGLGETEAFF.

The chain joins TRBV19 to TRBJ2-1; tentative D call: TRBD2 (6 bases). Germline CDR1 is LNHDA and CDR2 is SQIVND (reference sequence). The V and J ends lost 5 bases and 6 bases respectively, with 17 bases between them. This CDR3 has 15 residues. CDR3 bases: TGTGCCAGTAGTCAGGAGGGATCTTTCTTCAATGAGCAGTTCTTC. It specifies CASSQEGSFFNEQFF.